This entry lists 2 T cell receptor beta chains sequenced from one sample in a study of memory B cells and T cells in multiple sclerosis. Sequencing was performed with immunoSEQ multiplex PCR; in TCRdb, only in-frame clones are kept and a portion is missing. In the table there are some 48,000 clones, roughly 80% of which are singletons. After stimulus-free culture, autoproliferating CFSE-dim and non-proliferating CFSE-high T cells were sequenced separately. Pooled replicate wells came from some 5x10^7 CFSE-labeled PBMCs cultured 7 days without stimulus. These TCRs are of unknown antigen specificity. The sample was PBMCs from blood kept in culture. The receptors here all came from a human donor with multiple sclerosis.

The chain employs TRBV2 and TRBJ2-2, with D maybe TRBD2 (5 bases). V was cut by 2 bases and J by 4 bases, with 11 bases left in between. CDR1 SNHLY and CDR2 FYNNEI come from the germline V gene. The CDR3 has 15 residues. CDR3 amino acids: CASSELAPVTGELFF. DNA of the CDR3: TGTGCCAGCAGTGAACTAGCCCCGGTCACCGGGGAGCTGTTTTTT.

This chain uses TRBV9 with TRBJ1-3; no clear D gene. This CDR3 spans 15 amino acids. Between the trimmed V and J ends, which lost 4 bases and 4 bases, there was a span of 15 bases. Germline V CDR1 and CDR2: SGDLS, YYNGEE. Written as DNA, the CDR3 is TGTGCCAGCAGCTCTTACAGTAATTCCGGAAACACCATATATTTT. This sequence encodes CASSSYSNSGNTIYF.